A selection of T cell receptor beta chains follows, all from one sample in a study of regulatory T cells in long-lasting Graves disease. TCRdb re-analysed the multiplex PCR reads in MiXCR, keeping a single row per CDR3 protein. This table holds over 400,000 distinct CDR3 sequences, 11% to 15% found once. The same data also contributed to another study, on T cells in Graves' hyperthyroidism and ophthalmopathy.

Specimen: peripheral blood mononuclear cells (PBMCs), collected at new diagnosis, from a patient treated with antithyroid drugs. The receptors were sampled from a woman aged 45-59 years with Graves disease. Both conserved end residues are part of each CDR3. A D gene is named only where the DNA matches it firmly. Clone size is stated in some rows and not others, as once, few, many or a class when expanded.

size | J | D | V | CDR3
many | TRBJ2-7 | TRBD2 | TRBV9 | CASSATSGSEQYF
few | TRBJ1-5 | TRBD1 | TRBV19 | CASSRTGPTQPQHF
many | TRBJ1-5 | - | TRBV18 | CASSPPGFYSNQPQHF
- | TRBJ2-4 | - | TRBV6-5 | CASSYGAGKSKNIQYF
- | TRBJ2-1 | TRBD2 | TRBV2 | CARSPTSTAEQSF
few | TRBJ2-7 | TRBD1 | TRBV6-5 | CASSLRQGNYEQYF
many | TRBJ2-3 | - | TRBV4-1 | CASSQDPAGFPTDTQYF
few | TRBJ1-3 | TRBD1 | TRBV29-1 | CSVGWTGSGNTIYF
many | TRBJ2-5 | TRBD1 | TRBV3-1 | CASSQGQGDMETQYF
few | TRBJ2-3 | TRBD2 | TRBV29-1 | CSTIGLAGHTDTQYF
few | TRBJ1-2 | - | TRBV27 | CASSFSSRLHYGYTF
few | TRBJ2-3 | - | TRBV5-6 | CASSLEPTSTDTQYF
- | TRBJ1-2 | TRBD1 | TRBV6-1 | CASSPGQVNYGYTF
many | TRBJ1-1 | - | TRBV19 | CASSRHPRGTEAFF
few | TRBJ2-5 | TRBD2 | TRBV7-8 | CASSLARLAGGETQYF
many | TRBJ2-2 | - | TRBV12-3/TRBV12-4 | CASSLDSLYTGELFF
many | TRBJ2-3 | - | TRBV5-1 | CASSPGIRVPDTQYF
many | TRBJ2-2 | - | TRBV13 | CASSLGPAYTGELFF
many | TRBJ1-1 | - | TRBV20-1 | CSAREKVPEAFF
- | TRBJ2-1 | TRBD2 | TRBV19 | CASSRAGVSYNEQFF
- | TRBJ2-3 | - | TRBV9 | CASSSRTFTDTQYF
many | TRBJ2-5 | - | TRBV28 | CASSFSPQETQYF
many | TRBJ2-7 | TRBD1 | TRBV28 | CASSLPGQGIYEQYF
- | TRBJ2-7 | - | TRBV3-1 | CASSQGIRGQQYF
many | TRBJ2-7 | TRBD1 | TRBV6-2/TRBV6-3 | CASSQTGKQYF
many | TRBJ2-2 | - | TRBV12-5 | CASGLAGVTGELFF
few | TRBJ1-5 | - | TRBV11-3 | CASSLVGRRINQPQHF
many | TRBJ2-1 | TRBD2 | TRBV5-1 | CASSLELAGLQFF
few | TRBJ2-1 | - | TRBV10-3 | CAISEPGLNEQFF
few | TRBJ1-5 | - | TRBV20-1 | CSASSGTYSNQPQHF
many | TRBJ2-1 | TRBD1 | TRBV30 | CAWSQQGAAAVNEQFF
once | TRBJ1-4 | - | TRBV29-1 | CSVELRGPLDEKLFF
- | TRBJ1-1 | - | TRBV4-2 | CASSQIYDGPYGPKNTEAFF
many | TRBJ2-5 | TRBD1 | TRBV6-2/TRBV6-3 | CASSYSPPRTGTETQYF
- | TRBJ2-3 | TRBD1 | TRBV28 | CASSLTGGATDAQYF
many | TRBJ2-1 | TRBD2 | TRBV3-1 | CASSQVGLAGYNEQFF
few | TRBJ2-1 | TRBD1 | TRBV11-1 | CASSFGQGAGSSYNEQFF
many | TRBJ2-2 | - | TRBV6-1 | CASTSSGGELFF
few | TRBJ2-2 | - | TRBV5-1 | CASSFNRFGSGELFF
- | TRBJ2-7 | TRBD1 | TRBV10-2 | CASRPGQGHYEQYF
- | TRBJ2-5 | - | TRBV3-1 | CASSQDPRGTITQETQYF
many | TRBJ1-1 | TRBD1 | TRBV29-1 | CSVSGTKDRAVEAFF
- | TRBJ1-4 | - | TRBV10-3 | CAISESSTLNEELFF
few | TRBJ2-1 | - | TRBV6-1 | CASGTGTAHRNEQFF
- | TRBJ2-3 | TRBD1 | TRBV6-1 | CASSEFRTGTSDTQYF
many | TRBJ2-2 | TRBD2 | TRBV2 | CASSQNRLAFGAGELFF
many | TRBJ2-7 | - | TRBV27 | CASSWSGRYEQYF
many | TRBJ1-1 | TRBD1 | TRBV27 | CASSLGTGFYDTEAFF
few | TRBJ2-1 | TRBD2 | TRBV27 | CASSSTSGREFF
few | TRBJ2-7 | - | TRBV3-1 | CASSPMASERSYEQYF